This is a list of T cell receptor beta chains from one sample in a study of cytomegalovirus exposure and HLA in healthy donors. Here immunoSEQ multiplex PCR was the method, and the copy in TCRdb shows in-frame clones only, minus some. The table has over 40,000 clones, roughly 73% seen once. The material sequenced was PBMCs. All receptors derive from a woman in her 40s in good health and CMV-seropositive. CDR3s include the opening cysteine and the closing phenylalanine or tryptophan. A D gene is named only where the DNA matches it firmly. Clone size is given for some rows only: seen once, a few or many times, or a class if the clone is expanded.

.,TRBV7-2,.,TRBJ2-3,TGTGCCAGCAGCTTAGTGGCCAGGGGCCTCACAGATACGCAGTATTTT,CASSLVARGLTDTQYF
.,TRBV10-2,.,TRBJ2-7,TGCGCCAGCAGCCACCCCCCTAGGTCCTACGAGCAGTACTTC,CASSHPPRSYEQYF
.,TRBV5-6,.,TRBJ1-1,TGTGCCAGCAGCTTGGGCCCCGAGACAGCCTCCGGCACTGAAGCTTTCTTT,CASSLGPETASGTEAFF
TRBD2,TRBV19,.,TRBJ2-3,TGTGCCAGTAGTTTCGGGGGGGGCACAGATACGCAGTATTTT,CASSFGGGTDTQYF
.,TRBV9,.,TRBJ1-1,TGTGCCAGCAGTATACCGGGACACCAGAACACTGAAGCTTTCTTT,CASSIPGHQNTEAFF
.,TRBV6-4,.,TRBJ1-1,TGTGCCAGCAAGGACGTGCAGGGGCGCCGTGCAGTGAGGGCTTTCTTT,CASKDVQGRRAVRAFF
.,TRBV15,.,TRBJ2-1,TGTGCCACCAGCAATAGGCTAGGGGACTACAATGAGCAGTTCTTC,CATSNRLGDYNEQFF
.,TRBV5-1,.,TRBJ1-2,TGCGCCAGCAGCTTGGAAGGGAGGGGGAACTATGGCTACACCTTC,CASSLEGRGNYGYTF
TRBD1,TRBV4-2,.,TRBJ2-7,TGTGCCAGCAGCCAGGGGGACAGGGGGCTTAACGAGCAGTACTTC,CASSQGDRGLNEQYF
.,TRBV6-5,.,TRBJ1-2,TGTGCCAGCAGTTACTCGAGAGCGCGGAACTATGGCTACACCTTC,CASSYSRARNYGYTF
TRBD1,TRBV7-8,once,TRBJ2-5,TGTGCCAGCAGCTTGGGTAACAGGGGTGCGGAGACCCAGTACTTC,CASSLGNRGAETQYF
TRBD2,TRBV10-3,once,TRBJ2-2,TGTGCCATCAAGGGGACTAGCGGGAGAAACACCGGGGAGCTGTTTTTT,CAIKGTSGRNTGELFF
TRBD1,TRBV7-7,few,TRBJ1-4,TGTGCCAGCAGCTTGGACAGGAATGAAAAACTGTTTTTT,CASSLDRNEKLFF
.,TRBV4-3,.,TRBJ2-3,TGCGCCAGCAGCAACAGGCAGGGGTTGACAGATACGCAGTATTTT,CASSNRQGLTDTQYF
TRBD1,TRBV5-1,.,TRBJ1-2,TGCGCCAGCAGCCCCTTTGCTTCTCAGGGGGGACGAGACTATGGCTACACCTTC,CASSPFASQGGRDYGYTF
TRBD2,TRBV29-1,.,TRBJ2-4,TGCAGCGCCAACAGCGGACTAGCGGGGGGGACCAACATTCAGTACTTC,CSANSGLAGGTNIQYF
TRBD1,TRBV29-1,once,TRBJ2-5,TGCAGCGTGAGGGACAGGGGGTTAGGAGAGACCCAGTACTTC,CSVRDRGLGETQYF
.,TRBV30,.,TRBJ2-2,TGTGCCTGGAGTGTAAGGGGACAAATGAACACCGGGGAGCTGTTTTTT,CAWSVRGQMNTGELFF
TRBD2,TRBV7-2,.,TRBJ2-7,TGTGCCAGCAGCTTAGAGGGACTAGCGGCGTACGAGCAGTACTTC,CASSLEGLAAYEQYF
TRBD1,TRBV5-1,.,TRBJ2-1,TGCGCCAGCAGCCAGGGGCAGGGGGCGTTCAATGAGCAGTTCTTC,CASSQGQGAFNEQFF
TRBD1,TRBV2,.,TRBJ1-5,TGTGCCAGCAGGACAGGGGGAGGGGGCAATCAGCCCCAGCATTTT,CASRTGGGGNQPQHF
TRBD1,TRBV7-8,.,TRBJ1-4,TGTGCCAGCAGCTTAGTGGGACAGGGCTTGCGTAATGAAAAACTGTTTTTT,CASSLVGQGLRNEKLFF
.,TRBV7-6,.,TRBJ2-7,TGTGCCAGCAGCCCTCGACAGGATCCCTACGAGCAGTACTTC,CASSPRQDPYEQYF
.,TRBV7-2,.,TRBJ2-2,TGTGCCAGCAGCTTAAGACAAAACACCGGGGAGCTGTTTTTT,CASSLRQNTGELFF
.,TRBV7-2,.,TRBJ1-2,TGTGCCAGCAGCTTAGCGGTCTGGCAGCAAGAGGCTAACTATGGCTACACCTTC,CASSLAVWQQEANYGYTF
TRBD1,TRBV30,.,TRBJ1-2,TGTGCCTGGAGTGTATGGGACAGGGCTAATGGCTACACCTTC,CAWSVWDRANGYTF
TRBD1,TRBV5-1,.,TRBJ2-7,TGCGCCAGCAGCCCCCGGGACAGGGGGCTATCTGACGAGCAGTACTTC,CASSPRDRGLSDEQYF
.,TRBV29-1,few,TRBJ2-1,TGCAGCGTTAGGAGATCCTACAATGAGCAGTTCTTC,CSVRRSYNEQFF
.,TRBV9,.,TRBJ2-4,TGTGCCAGCAGCGTAGCTGGCTCAAACATTCAGTACTTC,CASSVAGSNIQYF
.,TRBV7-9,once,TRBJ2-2,TGTGCCAGCAGCCCGGGCGGGACCGGGGAGCTGTTTTTT,CASSPGGTGELFF
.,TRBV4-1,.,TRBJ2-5,TGCGCCAGCAGCCCTCCCGGAGGAGGGAGCGAGACCCAGTACTTC,CASSPPGGGSETQYF
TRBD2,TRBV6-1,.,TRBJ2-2,TGTGCCAGCAGTGAAGGGTGGGGGGGTTCTGGGGAGCTGTTTTTT,CASSEGWGGSGELFF
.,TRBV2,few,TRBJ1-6,TGTGCCAGCAGCCCGGACAGATTAAATTCACCCCTCCACTTT,CASSPDRLNSPLHF
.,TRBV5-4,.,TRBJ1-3,TGTGCCAGCAGCTTGAATAGCCCTGGAAACACCATATATTTT,CASSLNSPGNTIYF
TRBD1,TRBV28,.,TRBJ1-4,TGTGCCAGCAGTTTACCGACGACAGGGGGGTTGAAAAAACTGTTTTTT,CASSLPTTGGLKKLFF
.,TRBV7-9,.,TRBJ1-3,TGTGCCAGCAGCCTCGGGGTCTCCCAATCCGGAAACACCATATATTTT,CASSLGVSQSGNTIYF
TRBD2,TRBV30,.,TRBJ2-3,TGTGCCTGGGGGGGGCGGGGGGTCACAGATACGCAGTATTTT,CAWGGRGVTDTQYF
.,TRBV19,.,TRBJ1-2,TGTGCCAGTGCGGACGGACAATATGGCTACACCTTC,CASADGQYGYTF
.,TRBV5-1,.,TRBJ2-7,TGCGCCAGCAGCTTGGACTGGAGCTCCTACGAGCAGTACTTC,CASSLDWSSYEQYF
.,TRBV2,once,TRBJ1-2,TGTGCCAGCAGTGAAGGACAACGCTATGGCTACACCTTC,CASSEGQRYGYTF
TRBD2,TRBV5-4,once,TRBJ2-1,TGTGCCAGCAGCCCGGGGGGTCCGTCCTACAATGAGCAGTTCTTC,CASSPGGPSYNEQFF
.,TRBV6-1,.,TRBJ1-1,TGTGCCAGCAGCACTCAGGGCGGGGGCACTGAAGCTTTCTTT,CASSTQGGGTEAFF
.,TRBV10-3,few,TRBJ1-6,TGTGCCATCACGGCCGGGGATAATTCACCCCTCCACTTT,CAITAGDNSPLHF
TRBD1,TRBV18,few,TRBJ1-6,TGTGCCAGCTCACTAGACAGGGGGAGGAATTCACCCCTCCACTTT,CASSLDRGRNSPLHF
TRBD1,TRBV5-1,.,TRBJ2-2,TGCGCCAGCAGCGGGACAGGAACGAACACCGGGGAGCTGTTTTTT,CASSGTGTNTGELFF
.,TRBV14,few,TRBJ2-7,TGTGCCAGCAGCCAAGATATCTCTCCAGGGTACTCCTACGAGCAGTACTTC,CASSQDISPGYSYEQYF
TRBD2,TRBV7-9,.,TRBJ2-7,TGTGCCAGTGCCGGCGGGGGGTTTGGCGAGCAGTACTTC,CASAGGGFGEQYF
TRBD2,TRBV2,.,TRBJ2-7,TGTGCCATAGGGGCTAGCGGGGCCGCGCAGTACTTC,CAIGASGAAQYF
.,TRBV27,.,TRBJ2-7,TGTGCCAGCAGTCCCGCCAGGGGCTCCTACGAGCAGTACTTC,CASSPARGSYEQYF
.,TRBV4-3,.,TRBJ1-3,TGCGCCAGCAGCCAAGTACTACAGGGATTCGGCACCATATATTTT,CASSQVLQGFGTIYF
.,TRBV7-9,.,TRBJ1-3,TGTGCCAGCAGCTTAGAGCGGGGAGGAAACACCATATATTTT,CASSLERGGNTIYF
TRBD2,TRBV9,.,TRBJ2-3,TGTGCCAGCCTCCTAATAGTGGGGACTAGCGGGGCATCCACAGATACGCAGTATTTT,CASLLIVGTSGASTDTQYF
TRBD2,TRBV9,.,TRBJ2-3,TGTGCCAGCAGCCCGGGACTAGCGGGGGCCACAGATACGCAGTATTTT,CASSPGLAGATDTQYF
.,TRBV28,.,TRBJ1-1,TGTGCCAGCAGACAAGAGGTGGGGGGAGCTTTCTTT,CASRQEVGGAFF
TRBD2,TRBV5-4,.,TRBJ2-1,TGTGCCAGCAGCTTGGTCGGGGGGGGCAGCGAGCAGTTCTTC,CASSLVGGGSEQFF
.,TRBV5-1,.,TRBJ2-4,TGCGCCAGCAGCCCCTCTCCGGGAGCCAAAAACATTCAGTACTTC,CASSPSPGAKNIQYF
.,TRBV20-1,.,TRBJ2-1,TGCAGTGCTACCAGGGAAAATGAGCAGTTCTTC,CSATRENEQFF